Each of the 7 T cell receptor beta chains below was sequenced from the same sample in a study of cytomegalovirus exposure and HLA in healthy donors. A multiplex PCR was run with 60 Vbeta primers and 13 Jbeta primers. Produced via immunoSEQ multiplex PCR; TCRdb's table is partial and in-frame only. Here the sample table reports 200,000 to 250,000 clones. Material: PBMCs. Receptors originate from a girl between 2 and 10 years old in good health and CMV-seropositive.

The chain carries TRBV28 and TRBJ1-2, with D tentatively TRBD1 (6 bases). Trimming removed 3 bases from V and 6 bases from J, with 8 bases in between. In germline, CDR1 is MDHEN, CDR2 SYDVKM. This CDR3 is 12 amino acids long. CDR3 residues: CASSFSGDGYTF. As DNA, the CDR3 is TGTGCCAGCAGTTTTTCAGGGGATGGCTACACCTTC.

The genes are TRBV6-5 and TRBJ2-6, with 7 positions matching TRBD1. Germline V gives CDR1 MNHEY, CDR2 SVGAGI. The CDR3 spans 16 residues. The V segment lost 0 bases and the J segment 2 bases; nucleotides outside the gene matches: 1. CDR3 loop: CASSYSTGTGANVLTF. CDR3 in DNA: TGTGCCAGCAGTTACTCGACAGGGACTGGGGCCAACGTCCTGACTTTC.

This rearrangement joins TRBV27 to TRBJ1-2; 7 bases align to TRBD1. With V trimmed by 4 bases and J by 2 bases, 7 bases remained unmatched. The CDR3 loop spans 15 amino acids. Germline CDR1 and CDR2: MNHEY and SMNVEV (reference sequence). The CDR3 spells CASSSTGAENYGYTF. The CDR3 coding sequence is TGTGCCAGCAGTTCAACAGGGGCGGAAAACTATGGCTACACCTTC.

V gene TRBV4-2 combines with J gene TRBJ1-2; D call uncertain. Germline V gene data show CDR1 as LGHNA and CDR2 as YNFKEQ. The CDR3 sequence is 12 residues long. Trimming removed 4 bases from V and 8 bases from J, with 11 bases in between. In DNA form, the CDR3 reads TGTGCCAGCAGCCTTCCTGCGGGAGGCTACACCTTC. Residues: CASSLPAGGYTF.

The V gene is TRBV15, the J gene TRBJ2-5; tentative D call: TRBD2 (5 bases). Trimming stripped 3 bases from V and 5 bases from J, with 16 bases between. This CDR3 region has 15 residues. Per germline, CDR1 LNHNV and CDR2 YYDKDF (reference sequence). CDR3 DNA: TGTGCCACCAGCAGGAAATCTAGTGGGAGTGAGACCCAGTACTTC. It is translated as CATSRKSSGSETQYF. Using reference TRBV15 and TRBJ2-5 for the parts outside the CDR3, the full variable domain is DAMVIQNPRYQVTQFGKPVTLSCSQTLNHNVMYWYQQKSSQAPKLLFHYYDKDFNNEADTPDNFQSRRPNTSFCFLDIRSPGLGDTAMYLCATSRKSSGSETQYFGPGTRLLVL.

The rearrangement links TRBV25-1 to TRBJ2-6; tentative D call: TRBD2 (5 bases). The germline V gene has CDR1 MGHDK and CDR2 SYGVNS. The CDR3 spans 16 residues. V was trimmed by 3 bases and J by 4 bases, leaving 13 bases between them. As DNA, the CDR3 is TGTGCCAGCAGTGAGTTTTTGAGGGCCGGGGCCAACGTCCTGACTTTC. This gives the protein CASSEFLRAGANVLTF. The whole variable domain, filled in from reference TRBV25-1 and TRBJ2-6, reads EADIYQTPRYLVIGTGKKITLECSQTMGHDKMYWYQQDPGMELHLIHYSYGVNSTEKGDLSSESTVSRIRTEHFPLTLESARPSHTSQYLCASSEFLRAGANVLTFGAGSRLTVL.

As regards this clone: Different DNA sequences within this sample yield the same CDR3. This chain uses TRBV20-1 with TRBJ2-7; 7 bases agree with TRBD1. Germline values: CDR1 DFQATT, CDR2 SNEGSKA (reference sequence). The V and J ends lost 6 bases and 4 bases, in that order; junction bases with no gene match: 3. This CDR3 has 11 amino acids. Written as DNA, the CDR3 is TGCAGTGCCAAGGGGGCTTACGAGCAGTACTTC. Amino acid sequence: CSAKGAYEQYF.